Below are 12 T cell receptor beta chains sequenced from a single sample in a study of shared clonotypes between healthy human individuals. Assay used: immunoSEQ multiplex PCR; TCRdb lists only in-frame clones, some missing. Here the sample spans 2 million to 2.5 million clones, approximately 96% being singletons. Sequencing input: naive CD4+ T cells sorted from blood. Subset indicated: CD45RA+ positively selected. The receptors here all came from a man aged 18 to 30 in good health.

The J gene is TRBJ1-1, the V gene TRBV15; D is undetermined. This CDR3 region has 15 residues. The germline V and J ends were trimmed by 1 base and 3 bases, with 12 bases remaining between them. CDR1 and CDR2 (germline): LNHNV, YYDKDF (reference sequence). The CDR3 is CATSRVSGVYTEAFF. CDR3 in DNA: TGTGCCACCAGCAGAGTCAGTGGGGTATACACTGAAGCTTTCTTT.

The chain joins TRBV10-1 to TRBJ2-1; 8 nucleotides line up with TRBD1. Trimming cost V 6 bases and J 8 bases; bases outside gene matches: 15. The CDR3 length is 16 residues. The germline V gene encodes CDR1 WNHNN and CDR2 SYGVQD (reference sequence). CDR3 coding DNA: TGCGCCAGCAGCCGACAGGGGCTCGGCCCCTTCCATGAGCAGTTCTTC. As protein: CASSRQGLGPFHEQFF.

This clone has just one count. The chain uses TRBV7-2 and TRBJ2-1; TRBD2 aligns across 9 bases. This CDR3 comprises 16 residues. The germline V gene has CDR1 SGHTA and CDR2 FQGNSA. After removal of 0 bases from V and 6 bases from J, the junction contained 6 bases not matched to a gene. In DNA, the CDR3 is TGTGCCAGCAGCTTAGCGTTAGCGGGAGCTAGCAATGAGCAGTTCTTC. It specifies CASSLALAGASNEQFF.

This chain joins TRBV7-9 and TRBJ1-6; D unclear. Germline loops: CDR1 SEHNR, CDR2 FQNEAQ (reference sequence). V lost 4 bases, J lost 0 bases, and 10 bases lay in between. The CDR3 is 16 amino acids. The CDR3 DNA reads as TGTGCCAGCAGCTCCTCAGTGAGCTCCTATAATTCACCCCTCCACTTT. Translation: CASSSSVSSYNSPLHF.

J is TRBJ2-3 and V is TRBV29-1; 7 bases agree with TRBD2. The CDR3 length is 14 residues. Germline CDR1 and CDR2: SQVTM and ANQGSEA. V lost 4 bases and J lost 2; bases outside the gene matches: 6. This CDR3 reads CSVGSSGITDTQYF. As DNA, the CDR3 is TGCAGCGTTGGTTCTAGCGGAATCACAGATACGCAGTATTTT.

The CDR3 loop is CTSSQDRQVNTEAFF. The CDR3 DNA follows: TGCACCAGCAGCCAAGATCGACAGGTGAACACTGAAGCTTTCTTT. The rearrangement links TRBV1 to TRBJ1-1; the table's D call TRBD1 went unverified against the DNA. TRBV1 is marked as a pseudogene. The CDR3 runs to 15 residues.

The chain links TRBV10-3 to TRBJ2-3, with D possibly matching TRBD2 (5 bases). CDR3 length: 13 residues. The germline gives CDR1 ENHRY, CDR2 SYGVKD. Trimming removed 8 bases at V and 0 bases at J, with 9 bases between. CDR3 sequence reads: CAIGSPSTDTQYF. The CDR3 DNA reads TGTGCCATCGGGAGCCCAAGCACAGATACGCAGTATTTT.

V gene TRBV7-9 combines with J gene TRBJ1-1, with 7 positions matching TRBD1. The CDR3 runs 13 residues. Trimming took 2 bases from V and 6 from J; bases not matched to a gene: 3. Germline-derived CDR1 and CDR2 are SEHNR and FQNEAQ (reference sequence). The CDR3 nucleotides are TGTGCCAGCAGCTTAACAGGGGTGGCTGAAGCTTTCTTT. This gives the protein CASSLTGVAEAFF.

This chain connects TRBV7-8 to TRBJ2-5; D call uncertain. The CDR3 spans 14 residues. CDR1 and CDR2 (germline): SGHVS, FQNEAQ. Trimming left V 5 bases short and J 2 bases short, with 12 bases between. CDR3 amino acids: CASSRYGPQETQYF. CDR3 in DNA: TGTGCCAGCAGCCGGTACGGGCCTCAAGAGACCCAGTACTTC.

V gene TRBV27 combines with J gene TRBJ2-1; 9 nucleotides line up with TRBD1. Trimming at V came to 6 bases and at J to 2 bases, leaving 11 bases not matched to a gene. Germline V gives CDR1 MNHEY, CDR2 SMNVEV (reference sequence). The length of the CDR3 is 17 residues. Written as DNA, the CDR3 is TGTGCCAGCAGCCGATCCACCGGGACAGGGACCTACAATGAGCAGTTCTTC. Translating it yields CASSRSTGTGTYNEQFF.

This clone was detected once. V and J are TRBV11-2 and TRBJ2-1, with 10 bases matching TRBD2. This CDR3 spans 15 amino acids. Looked up from germline, CDR1 is SGHAT and CDR2 is FQNNGV. J gave up 10 bases and V 5 bases, and 11 bases lay outside the gene matches. Written as DNA, the CDR3 is TGTGCCAGCAGCCCCAGAGGGAAGCGGGGGGGAGAGCAGTTCTTC. Its translation is CASSPRGKRGGEQFF.

This chain connects TRBV7-2 to TRBJ1-1; D call uncertain. CDR1 and CDR2 from the germline V gene are SGHTA and FQGNSA. Trimming pared 3 bases from V and 5 bases from J, leaving 10 bases between. The CDR3 totals 13 residues. The CDR3 is CASSFTLGTEAFF. The CDR3 nucleotides are TGTGCCAGCAGCTTTACCTTGGGGACTGAAGCTTTCTTT.